This T cell receptor beta chain comes out of a study of T cells in Graves' hyperthyroidism and ophthalmopathy. Germline lookup yields CDR1 LNHDA and CDR2 SQIVND (reference sequence). The CDR3 sequence is 15 residues long. The V and J ends lost 7 bases and 2 bases respectively, with 15 bases between them. Amplified TCR beta CDR3 regions derived from RNA transcripts. The TCR CDR3 first-round RT-PCR relied on the HTBI primer set. In TCRdb, the multiplex PCR reads were re-called with MiXCR into one record per CDR3 protein. There are under 600,000 distinct CDR3 sequences in the sample; 16% occur only once, and roughly 3% lies in the top ten. The sample holds a few counts of this clonotype.

Sequenced sample: blood. This receptor was obtained from a woman aged 35 to 49 with Graves' ophthalmopathy. The J gene is TRBJ2-1, the V gene TRBV19; D is uncertain. The CDR3 sequence: CASTESRNAYNEQFF. CDR3 nucleotide sequence: TGTGCCAGTACTGAATCCAGAAATGCCTACAATGAGCAGTTCTTC. Combining the CDR3 with reference TRBV19 and TRBJ2-1 gives the whole variable domain DGGITQSPKYLFRKEGQNVTLSCEQNLNHDAMYWYRQDPGQGLRLIYYSQIVNDFQKGDIAEGYSVSREKKESFPLTVTSAQKNPTAFYLCASTESRNAYNEQFFGPGTRLTVL.